The 24 T cell receptor beta chains in this list originate from one sample, sequenced in a study of cytomegalovirus exposure and HLA in healthy donors (dated by TCRdb to about 2017). The method was the immunoSEQ multiplex PCR assay. The multiplex PCR relied on a mix of 60 forward primers for TCR Vbeta segments and 13 reverse primers for TCR Jbeta segments. In TCRdb, the immuneACCESS table is reduced to in-frame sequences with V and J assigned. These tables do not hold every clone; where another copy was compared, an unresolved V gene accounts for under half, and the others remain unexplained. This sample lists about 150,000 clones; just over 65% were detected once. The top ten hold under 7.5% of the sample. The sample comprised PBMCs. The receptors originated from a woman aged 55-69 years in good health and CMV-seronegative.

The chain links TRBV5-5 to TRBJ2-5, with D perhaps matching TRBD1 (5 bases). The V end lost 1 base, the J end lost 0 bases, and 10 bases lay between the germline ends. This CDR3 is 15 amino acids long. Germline V CDR1 and CDR2: SGHKS, YYEKEE (reference sequence). CDR3 loop: CASSLTGLNQETQYF. The CDR3 DNA reads TGTGCCAGCAGCTTGACAGGCCTTAACCAAGAGACCCAGTACTTC.

This chain joins TRBV19 and TRBJ1-2; 7 bases agree with TRBD1. CDR1 and CDR2 from the germline V gene are LNHDA and SQIVND (reference sequence). The CDR3 length is 16 residues. Unmatched junction bases numbered 14, after V lost 3 bases and J lost 7 bases. CDR3 sequence: CASSILAGQLSSGYTF. CDR3 nucleotide sequence: TGTGCCAGTAGTATTCTGGCGGGACAGCTAAGCAGTGGCTACACCTTC.

The chain joins TRBV5-1 to TRBJ2-7, with unresolved D. V lost 0 bases to trimming and J lost 3 bases, with 10 bases between them. The CDR3 consists of 14 residues. Germline V lookup: CDR1 SGHRS, CDR2 YFSETQ. DNA of the CDR3: TGCGCCAGCAGCTTGGACGGGTTCGGCTACGAGCAGTACTTC. This codes for CASSLDGFGYEQYF.

The V gene is TRBV19, the J gene TRBJ1-4; D is perhaps TRBD1 (6 bases). This CDR3 spans 13 amino acids. V dropped 6 bases and J dropped 3 bases, with 8 bases sitting between them. The germline V gene encodes CDR1 LNHDA and CDR2 SQIVND (reference sequence). The CDR3 bases are TGTGCCAGTAGGGACAGACCTAATGAAAAACTGTTTTTT. It translates to CASRDRPNEKLFF.

J is TRBJ2-7 and V is TRBV5-6, with 11 bases lining up with TRBD1. The CDR3 covers 12 residues. With V trimmed by 7 bases and J by 5 bases, 2 bases remained unmatched. Germline V gives CDR1 SGHDT, CDR2 YYEEEE. Here the CDR3 DNA reads TGTGCCAGCCGGACAGGGGGCAACGAGCAGTACTTC. This encodes CASRTGGNEQYF.

This chain connects TRBV6-1 to TRBJ2-4, with 11 bases fitting TRBD1. V dropped 5 bases and J dropped 7; count of bases not matched to a gene: 7. Germline V gene data show CDR1 as MNHNS and CDR2 as SASEGT. This CDR3 region has 15 residues. The CDR3 spells CASSIFGTGGNIQYF. CDR3 sequence (DNA): TGTGCCAGCAGTATTTTCGGGACAGGGGGTAACATTCAGTACTTC.

This clone was counted between two and nine times. The V call is TRBV5-4, the J call TRBJ2-5, with D tentatively TRBD2 (7 bases). Trimming cost V 4 bases and J 5 bases, with 15 bases left between them. This CDR3 spans 14 amino acids. Per germline, CDR1 SGHNT and CDR2 YYREEE (reference sequence). CDR3 coding DNA: TGTGCCAGCAGCCTAGGGGGGGCCAGGGAGACCCAGTACTTC. This encodes CASSLGGARETQYF.

The V and J genes are TRBV5-4 and TRBJ1-1, with D possibly matching TRBD1 (6 bases). Deletions cut 3 bases from V and 4 bases from J, with 13 bases between. Germline CDR1 and CDR2: SGHNT and YYREEE (reference sequence). CDR3 size: 14 residues. The CDR3 sequence is CASSSVGGGTEAFF. As DNA, the CDR3 is TGTGCCAGCAGCTCGGTAGGGGGGGGCACTGAAGCTTTCTTT. The full variable domain, in which reference TRBV5-4 and TRBJ1-1 provide the parts outside the CDR3, is ETGVTQSPTHLIKTRGQQVTLRCSSQSGHNTVSWYQQALGQGPQFIFQYYREEENGRGNFPPRFSGLQFPNYSSELNVNALELDDSALYLCASSSVGGGTEAFFGQGTRLTVV.

This clone was seen more than once but under ten times. The chain uses TRBV2 and TRBJ1-3; D call uncertain. Germline assignment: CDR1 SNHLY and CDR2 FYNNEI. The V and J ends lost 6 bases and 0 bases respectively, with 9 bases between them. The CDR3 is made up of 14 amino acids. CDR3 nucleotides: TGTGCCAGCAGCGTCGAGATCTCTGGAAACACCATATATTTT. Amino acid sequence: CASSVEISGNTIYF. Full variable domain (outside the CDR3, taken from reference TRBV2 and TRBJ1-3): EPEVTQTPSHQVTQMGQEVILRCVPISNHLYFYWYRQILGQKVEFLVSFYNNEISEKSEIFDDQFSVERPDGSNFTLKIRSTKLEDSAMYFCASSVEISGNTIYFGEGSWLTVV.

This clone was picked up a small number of times. This chain joins TRBV19 and TRBJ1-2, with 10 bases fitting TRBD1. V lost 5 bases, J lost 12 bases, and 9 bases stayed unmatched. CDR3 length: 13 residues. Per the germline V gene, CDR1 is LNHDA and CDR2 is SQIVND (reference sequence). The DNA of the CDR3 is TGTGCCAGTAGTGTGGGACAGGGGTTTTTCCACACCTTC. Translating it yields CASSVGQGFFHTF.

The chain uses TRBV5-4 and TRBJ1-2; the D gene is possibly TRBD1 (5 bases). Trimming removed 4 bases at V and 4 bases at J, with 17 bases between. Per germline, CDR1 SGHNT and CDR2 YYREEE (reference sequence). The CDR3 consists of 15 residues. CDR3 bases: TGTGCCAGCAGCCCGGGGGGTGGGAACCCCTATGGCTACACCTTC. This gives the protein CASSPGGGNPYGYTF.

This clone has a handful of counts. The chain is built from TRBV5-5 and TRBJ2-5, with TRBD2 matching 7 bases. The length of the CDR3 is 16 residues. CDR1 and CDR2 (germline): SGHKS, YYEKEE (reference sequence). J lost 5 bases, V lost 1 base, and 11 bases had no gene match. CDR3 region: CASSLRGDLNWETQYF. The CDR3 nucleotides are TGTGCCAGCAGCTTGCGGGGGGACCTGAACTGGGAGACCCAGTACTTC.

This clone occurred once. The V and J genes are TRBV11-2 and TRBJ2-1; 15 bases agree with TRBD2. The CDR3 has 16 residues. J lost 8 bases, V lost 5 bases, and 7 bases had no gene match. The germline V gene encodes CDR1 SGHAT and CDR2 FQNNGV. This CDR3 is CASSLGLAGGVHEQFF. The CDR3 DNA follows: TGTGCCAGCAGCCTGGGACTAGCGGGGGGAGTACATGAGCAGTTCTTC. Together with reference TRBV11-2 and TRBJ2-1, the CDR3 gives the full variable domain: EAGVAQSPRYKIIEKRQSVAFWCNPISGHATLYWYQQILGQGPKLLIQFQNNGVVDDSQLPKDRFSAERLKGVDSTLKIQPAKLEDSAVYLCASSLGLAGGVHEQFFGPGTRLTVL.

This chain uses TRBV29-1 with TRBJ1-1; TRBD1 matches 10 bases. The CDR3 runs to 14 residues. Germline V lookup: CDR1 SQVTM, CDR2 ANQGSEA. The V gene end was trimmed by 6 bases and the J gene end by 5 bases; junction bases not matched to a gene: 9. CDR3 amino acids: CSVIQTGGWTEAFF. Written as DNA, the CDR3 is TGCAGCGTAATTCAGACAGGGGGCTGGACTGAAGCTTTCTTT.

This clone occurred a few times. The chain employs TRBV7-2 and TRBJ2-5, with 8 bases fitting TRBD1. CDR1 is SGHTA and CDR2 is FQGNSA in the germline V gene. The CDR3 consists of 18 residues. Trimming took 3 bases from V and 2 from J; bases not matched to a gene: 14. The CDR3 bases are TGTGCCAGCAGCTTCGGACAGGGTTTACATACCGCACAAGAGACCCAGTACTTC. Encoded protein: CASSFGQGLHTAQETQYF.

The rearrangement joins TRBV19 to TRBJ1-6; 8 bases match TRBD1. There are 17 residues in the CDR3. With 4 bases clipped from V and 2 bases from J, the junction kept 7 bases outside the gene matches. Germline CDR1 LNHDA, CDR2 SQIVND (reference sequence). The CDR3 nucleotides are TGTGCCAGTAGTACCCTCGGACAGGGCACCTATAATTCACCCCTCCACTTT. The encoded protein is CASSTLGQGTYNSPLHF.

The chain carries TRBV19 and TRBJ1-2; D ambiguous. CDR1 is LNHDA and CDR2 is SQIVND in the germline V gene (reference sequence). Trimming shortened V by 2 bases and J by 1 base, and 14 bases separated the two germline ends. The CDR3 covers 16 residues. The CDR3 coding sequence is TGTGCCAGTAGTATATCCTTCACCACAGTTAACTATGGCTACACCTTC. It specifies CASSISFTTVNYGYTF. The variable domain in full, with the rest retrieved from reference TRBV19 and TRBJ1-2, is DGGITQSPKYLFRKEGQNVTLSCEQNLNHDAMYWYRQDPGQGLRLIYYSQIVNDFQKGDIAEGYSVSREKKESFPLTVTSAQKNPTAFYLCASSISFTTVNYGYTFGSGTRLTVV.

The chain carries TRBV4-2 and TRBJ2-1; 11 bases are a match to TRBD2. This CDR3 region has 15 residues. Germline-derived CDR1 and CDR2 are LGHNA and YNFKEQ. Unmatched junction bases numbered 3, after V lost 0 bases and J lost 8 bases. The CDR3 reads CASSQDTSGSDEQFF. CDR3 bases: TGTGCCAGCAGCCAAGATACTAGCGGGAGCGATGAGCAGTTCTTC.

A few counts support this clone. The CDR3: CASSGGDSFTDTQYF. CDR3 nucleotides: TGTGCCAGCAGCGGCGGGGACAGCTTCACAGATACGCAGTATTTT. The chain has TRBV9 and TRBJ2-3; D is possibly TRBD1 (7 bases). Per the germline V gene, CDR1 is SGDLS and CDR2 is YYNGEE. CDR3 length equals 15 residues. The V gene lost 3 bases and the J gene lost 2 bases, with 13 bases spanning the gap.

The J gene is TRBJ2-2, the V gene TRBV7-2; D ambiguous. CDR1 and CDR2 (germline): SGHTA, FQGNSA. The CDR3 loop spans 11 amino acids. With 2 bases removed from V and 7 bases from J, the gap between germline ends came to 2 bases. Here the CDR3 reads CASSLHGELFF. The CDR3 DNA follows: TGTGCCAGCAGCTTACACGGGGAGCTGTTTTTT. The variable domain in full, completed from reference TRBV7-2 and TRBJ2-2, reads GAGVSQSPSNKVTEKGKDVELRCDPISGHTALYWYRQSLGQGLEFLIYFQGNSAPDKSGLPSDRFSAERTGGSVSTLTIQRTQQEDSAVYLCASSLHGELFFGEGSRLTVL.

The CDR3 protein is CASSSGTGPTYEQYF. The CDR3 DNA reads TGTGCCAGCAGCTCCGGGACAGGGCCCACCTACGAGCAGTACTTC. J is TRBJ2-7 and V is TRBV7-6; 9 bases map to TRBD1. Looked up from germline, CDR1 is SGHVS and CDR2 is FNYEAQ. Trimming at V came to 4 bases and at J to 2 bases, leaving 6 bases not matched to a gene. The CDR3 length is 15 residues. The full variable domain, completed using reference TRBV7-6 and TRBJ2-7, is GAGVSQSPRYKVTKRGQDVALRCDPISGHVSLYWYRQALGQGPEFLTYFNYEAQQDKSGLPNDRFSAERPEGSISTLTIQRTEQRDSAMYRCASSSGTGPTYEQYFGPGTRLTVT.

The J gene is TRBJ1-5, the V gene TRBV4-3; D possibly corresponds to TRBD1 (5 bases). Trimming took 3 bases from V and 2 from J, leaving 11 bases between them. The V gene's germline CDR1 is LGHNA and CDR2 YSLEER. The CDR3 has 15 amino acids. CDR3 nucleotides: TGCGCCAGCAGCCAGGGCGGGGCAGGCAATCAGCCCCAGCATTTT. Translating it yields CASSQGGAGNQPQHF.

The V call is TRBV6-5, the J call TRBJ2-2, with D hard to call. V lost 2 bases and J lost 4, with 11 bases in between. The CDR3 totals 15 residues. Germline V gene data show CDR1 as MNHEY and CDR2 as SVGAGI. The chain's CDR3 is CASSYIVVPTGELFF. Written as DNA, the CDR3 is TGTGCCAGCAGTTACATCGTAGTCCCCACCGGGGAGCTGTTTTTT.

This chain connects TRBV5-1 to TRBJ2-5; 10 bases are a match to TRBD2. The junction had 8 bases not matched to a gene; V was cut back by 4 bases and J by 5 bases. CDR3 length: 15 residues. Germline V gene lookup returns CDR1 SGHRS and CDR2 YFSETQ. CDR3 coding DNA: TGCGCCAGCAGCAGCCCTAGCGGGGGTGCGGAGACCCAGTACTTC. Translation: CASSSPSGGAETQYF.